Listed below are T cell receptor beta chains from one sample, sequenced in a study of early T cells in non-severe SARS-CoV-2 infection. MiXCR, run by TCRdb on the 5' RACE reads, gives a single entry per CDR3 protein. The data show around 33,000 distinct CDR3 sequences, 5% to 6.5% seen once. The specimen was whole blood. These receptors all stem from an adult who was a healthcare worker with PCR-confirmed SARS-CoV-2 infection or an uninfected control (not recorded which). The CDR3 runs from the conserved cysteine through the conserved F or W. A D gene is named only where the DNA matches it firmly.

J gene: TRBJ2-3
D gene: NA
V gene: TRBV10-2
CDR3 protein: CASRGLGGDGDTQYF

J gene: TRBJ2-7
D gene: NA
V gene: TRBV30
CDR3 protein: CAWSGPGTFTYEQYF

J gene: TRBJ2-7
D gene: NA
V gene: TRBV7-2
CDR3 protein: CASSLLGQGYEQYF

J gene: TRBJ2-5
D gene: NA
V gene: TRBV4-1
CDR3 protein: CASSQDRSGLRETQYF

J gene: TRBJ2-6
D gene: NA
V gene: TRBV29-1
CDR3 protein: CSVPRQGGKPGANVLTF

J gene: TRBJ1-5
D gene: TRBD1
V gene: TRBV19
CDR3 protein: CASRRTPGQGKGSNQPQHF

J gene: TRBJ2-1
D gene: NA
V gene: TRBV29-1
CDR3 protein: CSVEGRGSYNEQFF

J gene: TRBJ1-2
D gene: NA
V gene: TRBV6-2/TRBV6-3
CDR3 protein: CASSYSRGGLAGYTF

J gene: TRBJ2-3
D gene: NA
V gene: TRBV4-3
CDR3 protein: CASSQDRVSTDTQYF

J gene: TRBJ2-1
D gene: TRBD1
V gene: TRBV11-2
CDR3 protein: CASTGGTGEWNEQFF

J gene: TRBJ2-7
D gene: NA
V gene: TRBV11-2
CDR3 protein: CASSYLTGPLYEQYF

J gene: TRBJ2-1
D gene: NA
V gene: TRBV20-1
CDR3 protein: CSGEGVTYNEQFF

J gene: TRBJ2-1
D gene: TRBD2
V gene: TRBV29-1
CDR3 protein: CSVDPQGGVGQFF

J gene: TRBJ1-1
D gene: NA
V gene: TRBV4-2
CDR3 protein: CASTGGANTEAFF

J gene: TRBJ1-4
D gene: NA
V gene: TRBV7-2
CDR3 protein: CASSRRVEEGKLFF

J gene: TRBJ2-1
D gene: TRBD2
V gene: TRBV6-5
CDR3 protein: CASSITGTRYNEQFF

J gene: TRBJ2-1
D gene: NA
V gene: TRBV10-2
CDR3 protein: CASSESKLGGEIF

J gene: TRBJ2-2
D gene: NA
V gene: TRBV12-3/TRBV12-4
CDR3 protein: CASSQGTGELFF

J gene: TRBJ2-1
D gene: TRBD1
V gene: TRBV10-3
CDR3 protein: CAISGTDDPGTGAYNEQFF

J gene: TRBJ2-7
D gene: NA
V gene: TRBV7-2
CDR3 protein: CASSSPSSTYEQYF

J gene: TRBJ2-3
D gene: TRBD1
V gene: TRBV15
CDR3 protein: CATSRSPPRDRYREDTQYF

J gene: TRBJ1-4
D gene: NA
V gene: TRBV18
CDR3 protein: CASSPRVLDLNEKLFF

J gene: TRBJ2-2
D gene: NA
V gene: TRBV20-1
CDR3 protein: CSATGLPPGELFF

J gene: TRBJ1-1
D gene: NA
V gene: TRBV30
CDR3 protein: CAWTGTDTEAFF

J gene: TRBJ1-5
D gene: NA
V gene: TRBV19
CDR3 protein: CASDALGQPQHF

J gene: TRBJ1-3
D gene: TRBD1
V gene: TRBV20-1
CDR3 protein: CSASGITGGRGNTIYF

J gene: TRBJ1-1
D gene: NA
V gene: TRBV6-4
CDR3 protein: CASSEGTGNTEAFF

J gene: TRBJ2-7
D gene: NA
V gene: TRBV7-2
CDR3 protein: CASSLSGRNEQYF

J gene: TRBJ2-7
D gene: NA
V gene: TRBV2
CDR3 protein: CASSGVGDKPYEQYF

J gene: TRBJ2-7
D gene: NA
V gene: TRBV11-2
CDR3 protein: CASSLADFFPYEQYF

J gene: TRBJ2-1
D gene: NA
V gene: TRBV6-5
CDR3 protein: CASSQTRTLGNEQFF

J gene: TRBJ2-1
D gene: TRBD2
V gene: TRBV11-2
CDR3 protein: CASSLRTSGRPLGDEQFF

J gene: TRBJ1-1
D gene: TRBD1
V gene: TRBV27
CDR3 protein: CASSLGRGVTEAFF

J gene: TRBJ1-2
D gene: NA
V gene: TRBV7-2
CDR3 protein: CASSLSVSGGYTF

J gene: TRBJ1-6
D gene: TRBD1
V gene: TRBV6-5
CDR3 protein: CASSPTRGLYSPLHF

J gene: TRBJ1-2
D gene: TRBD1
V gene: TRBV12-3/TRBV12-4
CDR3 protein: CASSPDRERHTF